The 28 T cell receptor beta chains below come from one sample, sequenced in a study of PD-1 blockade in classical Hodgkin lymphoma. Repertoires were generated with immunoSEQ multiplex PCR, while TCRdb's copy carries only in-frame clones and drops some. Here the sample spans 25,000 to 35,000 clones, approximately 68% being singletons. Regarding time point: cycle 4 day 1 (C4D1), after more than 5 weeks of nivolumab. Following autologous stem cell transplantation, relapse occurred in every patient, and exposure to brentuximab vedotin varied. Sample: peripheral blood mononuclear cells (PBMCs), taken before the fourth cycle of nivolumab. Receptors originate from a human donor with classical Hodgkin lymphoma.

The chain uses TRBV5-1 and TRBJ1-5; D possibly corresponds to TRBD1 (6 bases). CDR1 and CDR2 from the germline V gene are SGHRS and YFSETQ. This CDR3 has 13 residues. Trimming pared 4 bases from V and 7 bases from J, leaving 12 bases between. This chain's CDR3 is CASSGDTGQPQHF. The CDR3 DNA sequence: TGCGCCAGCAGCGGAGACACAGGGCAGCCCCAGCATTTT.

This clone was picked up a small number of times. This chain uses TRBV2 with TRBJ2-5; the D gene is possibly TRBD1 (5 bases). CDR1 and CDR2 from the germline V gene are SNHLY and FYNNEI. The CDR3 sequence is 14 residues long. Trimming pared 4 bases from V and 2 bases from J, leaving 11 bases between. As DNA, the CDR3 is TGTGCCAGCAGTGTACAGACAGAGCAAGAGACCCAGTACTTC. Translation: CASSVQTEQETQYF.

This chain joins TRBV6-5 and TRBJ2-7, with D hard to call. Looked up from germline, CDR1 is MNHEY and CDR2 is SVGAGI. Trimming left V 5 bases short and J 3 bases short, with 8 bases between. The length of the CDR3 is 12 residues. This chain's CDR3 is CASSPNDYEQYF. The CDR3 nucleotides read TGTGCCAGCAGTCCAAACGACTACGAGCAGTACTTC.

The V gene is TRBV27, the J gene TRBJ2-7, with D hard to call. The CDR3 spans 13 residues. Between the trimmed V and J ends, which lost 4 bases and 0 bases, there was a span of 7 bases. Germline V lookup: CDR1 MNHEY, CDR2 SMNVEV (reference sequence). CDR3 sequence: CASSWRPSYEQYF. CDR3 nucleotide sequence: TGTGCCAGCAGTTGGCGGCCCTCCTACGAGCAGTACTTC.

The chain couples TRBV6-5 to TRBJ2-7, with unresolved D. V was cut by 2 bases and J by 6 bases, with 11 bases left in between. This CDR3 has 13 residues. CDR1 and CDR2 from the germline V gene are MNHEY and SVGAGI. The CDR3 sequence is CASSYNPTSEQYF. The DNA of the CDR3 is TGTGCCAGCAGTTACAACCCGACTTCCGAGCAGTACTTC.

The rearrangement links TRBV9 to TRBJ2-3; D gene uncertain. This CDR3 comprises 15 residues. Germline loops: CDR1 SGDLS, CDR2 YYNGEE. Trimming pared 0 bases from V and 1 base from J, leaving 9 bases between. DNA for the CDR3: TGTGCCAGCAGCGTAGCTTGGGCGGGCACAGATACGCAGTATTTT. This encodes CASSVAWAGTDTQYF.

The V call is TRBV6-5, the J call TRBJ2-7; 10 nucleotides agree with TRBD1. Germline-derived CDR1 and CDR2 are MNHEY and SVGAGI. J was trimmed by 3 bases and V by 6 bases; bases with no gene match: 5. The CDR3 loop spans 14 amino acids. This CDR3 reads CASRAWDRGYEQYF. DNA of the CDR3: TGTGCCAGCAGAGCATGGGACAGGGGCTACGAGCAGTACTTC.

V usage is TRBV5-6 and J usage is TRBJ1-1; TRBD1 might be the D (6 bases). V lost 0 bases to trimming and J lost 9 bases, with 9 bases between them. Germline CDR1 SGHDT, CDR2 YYEEEE. The CDR3 spans 12 residues. The CDR3 spells CASSLVQGQAFF. CDR3 sequence (DNA): TGTGCCAGCAGCTTGGTACAGGGCCAAGCTTTCTTT. Based on the CDR3 plus reference TRBV5-6 and TRBJ1-1, the full variable domain is DAGVTQSPTHLIKTRGQQVTLRCSPKSGHDTVSWYQQALGQGPQFIFQYYEEEERQRGNFPDRFSGHQFPNYSSELNVNALLLGDSALYLCASSLVQGQAFFGQGTRLTVV.

The chain carries TRBV4-3 and TRBJ1-5, with D uncertain. The germline V gene has CDR1 LGHNA and CDR2 YSLEER. The CDR3 is 11 residues long. The germline V and J ends were trimmed by 4 bases and 9 bases, with 7 bases remaining between them. The CDR3, as DNA: TGCGCCAGCAGCCCCGTGGGGCCCCAGCATTTT. Translating gives CASSPVGPQHF.

The genes are TRBV30 and TRBJ1-5, with 7 bases that match TRBD1. With V trimmed by 5 bases and J by 4 bases, 5 bases remained unmatched. CDR3 length: 13 residues. Germline V gene sequence: CDR1 GTSNPN, CDR2 SVGIG (reference sequence). For the CDR3, the DNA is TGTGCCTGGGGGGGACAGAGAAATCAGCCCCAGCATTTT. This gives the protein CAWGGQRNQPQHF.

This clone was seen only a few times. This chain uses TRBV7-8 with TRBJ1-1; unclear D gene. This CDR3 is built from 13 residues. The germline V gene has CDR1 SGHVS and CDR2 FQNEAQ. V lost 1 base, J lost 6 bases, and 9 bases lay in between. CDR3 sequence: CASSLDSFPEAFF. The CDR3 DNA reads as TGTGCCAGCAGCTTAGACTCTTTCCCTGAAGCTTTCTTT.

This chain joins TRBV4-2 and TRBJ2-7; D is perhaps TRBD2 (5 bases). This CDR3 is 17 amino acids long. The germline CDR1 and CDR2 sequences are LGHNA and YNFKEQ. V was trimmed by 0 bases and J by 3 bases, leaving 18 bases between them. The CDR3 coding sequence is TGTGCCAGCAGCCAAGATGGCTTTGTTGAGGCGGGCTACGAGCAGTACTTC. Translated, it gives CASSQDGFVEAGYEQYF.

This chain connects TRBV4-3 to TRBJ2-7; D not certain. Deletions cut 0 bases from V and 3 bases from J, with 9 bases between. There are 14 residues in the CDR3. Germline V gene data show CDR1 as LGHNA and CDR2 as YSLEER. The DNA for the CDR3 is TGCGCCAGCAGCCAAGATGTTGCGTTCTACGAGCAGTACTTC. Translated, it gives CASSQDVAFYEQYF.

The CDR3 loop reads CASSLVTQGANSPLHF. DNA of the CDR3: TGTGCCAGCAGTTTAGTCACACAGGGGGCGAATTCACCCCTCCACTTT. The chain has TRBV28 and TRBJ1-6; 9 positions match TRBD1. The germline V gene encodes CDR1 MDHEN and CDR2 SYDVKM. After removal of 2 bases from V and 7 bases from J, the junction contained 6 bases not matched to a gene. The CDR3 extends over 16 amino acids.

This chain links TRBV19 with TRBJ2-7, with D tentatively TRBD1 (6 bases). V lost 1 base and J lost 6, with 13 bases in between. Germline V CDR1 and CDR2: LNHDA, SQIVND (reference sequence). The CDR3 consists of 14 residues. CDR3 sequence reads: CASSIARGVTEQYF. The CDR3, as DNA: TGTGCCAGTAGTATAGCCAGGGGTGTTACCGAGCAGTACTTC.

In this sample, this clone is medium-sized. The V gene is TRBV9, the J gene TRBJ2-3; maybe TRBD1 (5 bases). Germline CDR1 and CDR2: SGDLS and YYNGEE. CDR3 length equals 14 residues. V lost 4 bases and J lost 0, with 9 bases in between. The CDR3 sequence: CASSQDRSTDTQYF. DNA for the CDR3: TGTGCCAGCAGCCAAGACAGAAGCACAGATACGCAGTATTTT.

V and J are TRBV29-1 and TRBJ2-5, with D possibly matching TRBD2 (6 bases). The germline CDR1 and CDR2 sequences are SQVTM and ANQGSEA. Trimming removed 3 bases from V and 5 bases from J, with 22 bases in between. The CDR3 sequence is 16 residues long. CDR3 coding DNA: TGCAGCGTTGAGGGTGTGGGACTCGGGACCACCGAGACCCAGTACTTC. Protein product: CSVEGVGLGTTETQYF.

As DNA, the CDR3 is TGTGCCAGCGGGGACATGAGCACTGAAGCTTTCTTT. Its protein is CASGDMSTEAFF. The chain recombines TRBV28 with TRBJ1-1; D is perhaps TRBD1 (6 bases). The CDR3 loop spans 12 amino acids. V was shortened by 8 bases and J by 4 bases, with 11 bases between the two germline ends. The germline V gene encodes CDR1 MDHEN and CDR2 SYDVKM.

J is TRBJ1-2 and V is TRBV29-1, with no clear D. Per the germline V gene, CDR1 is SQVTM and CDR2 is ANQGSEA. V was pared by 4 bases and J by 6 bases, with 15 bases between. CDR3 length: 13 residues. This CDR3 is CSVAWGKGNGYTF. CDR3 DNA sequence: TGCAGCGTTGCGTGGGGAAAGGGTAATGGCTACACCTTC.

To note about this clone: Other DNA sequences in the sample encode the same CDR3. The chain carries TRBV28 and TRBJ2-7; tentatively, D is TRBD2 (5 bases). The germline V gene has CDR1 MDHEN and CDR2 SYDVKM. Trimming removed 5 bases at V and 2 bases at J, with 10 bases between. The CDR3 runs to 13 residues. Here the CDR3 DNA reads TGTGCCAGCAGTCCCCTCGGGGCCTACGAGCAGTACTTC. Amino acids: CASSPLGAYEQYF.

This chain uses TRBV13 with TRBJ2-7; D gene unclear. Trimming removed 4 bases at V and 3 bases at J, with 16 bases between. CDR1 and CDR2 from the germline V gene are PRHDT and FYEKMQ (reference sequence). The CDR3 totals 15 residues. CDR3 coding DNA: TGTGCCAGCAGCTCCACACAACAACCCCACTACGAGCAGTACTTC. This gives the protein CASSSTQQPHYEQYF.

The chain combines TRBV6-9 with TRBJ2-5; no reliable D call. V was cut by 5 bases and J by 4 bases, with 5 bases left in between. This CDR3 has 11 residues. CDR1 and CDR2 (germline): MNHGY, SVAAGI. The CDR3 nucleotides are TGTGCCAGCAGTCGATTAGAGACCCAGTACTTC. Translating it yields CASSRLETQYF.

The chain joins TRBV28 to TRBJ1-2, with TRBD1 as a possible D gene (5 bases). CDR1 MDHEN and CDR2 SYDVKM come from the germline V gene. This CDR3 is 14 amino acids long. V lost 4 bases to trimming and J lost 2 bases, with 11 bases between them. The CDR3 spells CASSSTGVNYGYTF. In DNA, the CDR3 is TGTGCCAGCAGTTCCACAGGAGTAAACTATGGCTACACCTTC.

This rearrangement joins TRBV11-1 to TRBJ2-7; 7 nucleotides align to TRBD1. After removal of 4 bases from V and 3 bases from J, the junction contained 6 bases not matched to a gene. The CDR3 consists of 14 residues. Germline CDR1 is SGHAT and CDR2 is FQDESV (reference sequence). Here the CDR3 DNA reads TGTGCCAGCAGCTGGAGACAGGGCGTCTACGAGCAGTACTTC. Translation: CASSWRQGVYEQYF.

V and J are TRBV6-5 and TRBJ1-2, with 9 bases identical to TRBD1. Trimming took 6 bases from V and 5 from J; bases not matched to a gene: 4. This CDR3 region has 13 residues. In germline, CDR1 is MNHEY, CDR2 SVGAGI. The CDR3 bases are TGTGCCAGCAGACAGGGGGCAGGTTATGGCTACACCTTC. Amino acids: CASRQGAGYGYTF.

This chain links TRBV15 with TRBJ2-7; 9 bases fit TRBD2. From germline, CDR1 is LNHNV and CDR2 YYDKDF (reference sequence). CDR3 size: 15 residues. Trimming took 5 bases from V and 3 from J; bases not matched to a gene: 8. As DNA, the CDR3 is TGTGCCACCAGCCCTAGCGGGGATGCGAACTACGAGCAGTACTTC. As protein: CATSPSGDANYEQYF.

The V and J genes are TRBV6-6 and TRBJ2-1, with 9 bases aligning to TRBD1. The CDR3 has 14 amino acids. Germline V gene sequence: CDR1 MNHNY, CDR2 SVGAGI (reference sequence). With V trimmed by 2 bases and J by 4 bases, 0 bases remained unmatched. The CDR3 bases are TGTGCCAGCAGTTACGGGACAGGGTACAATGAGCAGTTCTTC. Its translation is CASSYGTGYNEQFF.

This clone has just one count. This chain uses TRBV5-1 with TRBJ2-6, with a tentative D call TRBD2 (7 bases). Between the trimmed V and J ends, which lost 4 bases and 0 bases, there was a span of 17 bases. CDR1 is SGHRS, CDR2 YFSETQ, per germline. This CDR3 is built from 18 residues. In nucleotides, the CDR3 is TGCGCCAGCAGCCCACCGGGGGGCTTAAGCTCTGGGGCCAACGTCCTGACTTTC. This translates into CASSPPGGLSSGANVLTF.